There are a few counts of the clone carrying this T cell receptor (beta chain). This specimen comes from a study of control samples from healthy donors and cancer patients. CDR1 and CDR2 (germline): LGHDT, YNNKEL (reference sequence). Between the trimmed V and J ends, which lost 1 base and 5 bases, there was a span of 21 bases. The CDR3 has 18 amino acids. Assay: immunoSEQ multiplex PCR; the TCRdb copy retains only in-frame clones and omits some. The table records just under 75,000 clones, roughly 87% of them present only once. The V call is TRBV3-1 (or the pseudogene TRBV3-2), the J call TRBJ2-1; TRBD1 might be the D (7 bases). The source of this sequence is a woman aged 45 to 65 in good health. Sequenced sample: blood. The CDR3 region has the DNA TGTGCCAGCAGCCAAGGAGAGCAGGGGGGCGTCCTCCACAATGAGCAGTTCTTC. It codes for CASSQGEQGGVLHNEQFF.